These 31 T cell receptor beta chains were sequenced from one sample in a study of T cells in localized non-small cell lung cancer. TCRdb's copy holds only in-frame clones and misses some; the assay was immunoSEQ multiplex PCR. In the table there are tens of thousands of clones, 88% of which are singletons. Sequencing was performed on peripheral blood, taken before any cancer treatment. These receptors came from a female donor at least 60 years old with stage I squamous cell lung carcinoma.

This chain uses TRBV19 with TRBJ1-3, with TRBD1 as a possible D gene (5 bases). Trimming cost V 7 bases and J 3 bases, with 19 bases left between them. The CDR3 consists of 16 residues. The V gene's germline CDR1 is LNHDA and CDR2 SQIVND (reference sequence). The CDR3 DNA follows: TGTGCCAGTACCCTCCCTCCTGACAGAAGTGGAAACACCATATATTTT. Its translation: CASTLPPDRSGNTIYF.

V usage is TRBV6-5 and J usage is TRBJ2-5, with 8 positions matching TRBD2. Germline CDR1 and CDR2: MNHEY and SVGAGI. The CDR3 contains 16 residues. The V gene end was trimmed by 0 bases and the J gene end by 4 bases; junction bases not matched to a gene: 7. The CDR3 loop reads CASSYSGGRMIETQYF. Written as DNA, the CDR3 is TGTGCCAGCAGTTACTCGGGCGGGAGGATGATAGAGACCCAGTACTTC.

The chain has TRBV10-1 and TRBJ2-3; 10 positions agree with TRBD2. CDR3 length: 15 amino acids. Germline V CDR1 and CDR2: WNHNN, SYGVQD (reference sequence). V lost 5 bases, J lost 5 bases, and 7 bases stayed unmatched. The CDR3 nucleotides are TGCGCCAGCAGTTATAGCGGGAGGCCGCAAGATACGCAGTATTTT. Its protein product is CASSYSGRPQDTQYF.

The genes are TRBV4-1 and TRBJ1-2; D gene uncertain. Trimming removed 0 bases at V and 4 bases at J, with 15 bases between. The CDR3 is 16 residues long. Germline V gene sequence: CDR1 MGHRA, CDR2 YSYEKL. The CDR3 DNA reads TGCGCCAGCAGCCAAGATCAGGAAGCGCCCTTCTATGGCTACACCTTC. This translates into CASSQDQEAPFYGYTF.

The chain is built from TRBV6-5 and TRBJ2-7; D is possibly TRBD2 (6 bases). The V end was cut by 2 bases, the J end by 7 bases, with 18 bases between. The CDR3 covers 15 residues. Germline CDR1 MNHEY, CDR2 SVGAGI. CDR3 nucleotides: TGTGCCAGCAGTTACGGTACGGGAGAAGTGCAAGAGCAGTACTTC. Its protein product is CASSYGTGEVQEQYF.

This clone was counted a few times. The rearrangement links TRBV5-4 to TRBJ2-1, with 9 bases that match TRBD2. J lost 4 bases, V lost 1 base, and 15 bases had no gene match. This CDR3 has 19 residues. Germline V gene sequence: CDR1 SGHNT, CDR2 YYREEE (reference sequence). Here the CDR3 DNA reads TGTGCCAGCAGCTTGAAACCTAGTATTGGTAGCGGGAGTTACAATGAGCAGTTCTTC. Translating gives CASSLKPSIGSGSYNEQFF.

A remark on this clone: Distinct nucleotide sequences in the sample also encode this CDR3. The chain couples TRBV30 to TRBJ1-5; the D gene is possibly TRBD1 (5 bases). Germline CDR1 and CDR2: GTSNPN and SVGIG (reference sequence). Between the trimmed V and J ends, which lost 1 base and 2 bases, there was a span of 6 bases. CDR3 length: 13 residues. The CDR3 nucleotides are TGTGCCTGGAGTGCGGGGGGCAATCAGCCCCAGCATTTT. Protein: CAWSAGGNQPQHF.

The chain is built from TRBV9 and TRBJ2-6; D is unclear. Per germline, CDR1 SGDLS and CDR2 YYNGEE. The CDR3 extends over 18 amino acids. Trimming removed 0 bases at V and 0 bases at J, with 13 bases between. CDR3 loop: CASSVELRFRSGANVLTF. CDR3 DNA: TGTGCCAGCAGCGTAGAGCTCAGGTTCCGCTCTGGGGCCAACGTCCTGACTTTC.

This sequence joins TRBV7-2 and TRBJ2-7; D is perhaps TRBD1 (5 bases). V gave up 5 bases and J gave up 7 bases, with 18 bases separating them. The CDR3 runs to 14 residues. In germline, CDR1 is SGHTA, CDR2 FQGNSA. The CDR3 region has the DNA TGTGCCAGCAGCAGAAACCAGCGAAGGGGAGAGCAGTACTTC. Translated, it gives CASSRNQRRGEQYF.

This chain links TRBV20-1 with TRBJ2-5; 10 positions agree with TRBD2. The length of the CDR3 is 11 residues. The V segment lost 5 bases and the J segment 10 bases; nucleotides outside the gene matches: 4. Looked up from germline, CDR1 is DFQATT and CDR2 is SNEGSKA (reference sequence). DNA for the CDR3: TGCAGTGCTCCTAGCGGGAGTATCCAGTACTTC. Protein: CSAPSGSIQYF.

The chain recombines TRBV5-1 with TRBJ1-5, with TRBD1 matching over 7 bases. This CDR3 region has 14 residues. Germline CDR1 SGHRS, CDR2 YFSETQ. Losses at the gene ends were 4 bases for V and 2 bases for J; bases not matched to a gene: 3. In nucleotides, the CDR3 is TGCGCCAGCAGCCAAGGACAGGGCAATCAGCCCCAGCATTTT. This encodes CASSQGQGNQPQHF.

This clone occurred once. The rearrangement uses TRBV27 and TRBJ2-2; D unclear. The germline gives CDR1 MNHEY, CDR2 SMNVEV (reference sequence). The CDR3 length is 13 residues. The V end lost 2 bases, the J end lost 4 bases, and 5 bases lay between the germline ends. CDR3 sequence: CASSLRGTGELFF. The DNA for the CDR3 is TGTGCCAGCAGTTTACGCGGCACCGGGGAGCTGTTTTTT.

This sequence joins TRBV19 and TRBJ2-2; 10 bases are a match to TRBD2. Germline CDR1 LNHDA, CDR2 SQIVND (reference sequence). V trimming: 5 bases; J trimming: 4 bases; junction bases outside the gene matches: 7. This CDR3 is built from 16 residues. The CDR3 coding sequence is TGTGCCAGTAGTGCCAGCGGGAGGGCGGCCACCGGGGAGCTGTTTTTT. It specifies CASSASGRAATGELFF.

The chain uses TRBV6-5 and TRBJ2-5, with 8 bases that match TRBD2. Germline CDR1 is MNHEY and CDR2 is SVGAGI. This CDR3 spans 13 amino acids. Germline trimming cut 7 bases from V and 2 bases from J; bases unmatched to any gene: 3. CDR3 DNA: TGTGCCAGCACCGGGGGGGGGCAAGAGACCCAGTACTTC. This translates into CASTGGGQETQYF.

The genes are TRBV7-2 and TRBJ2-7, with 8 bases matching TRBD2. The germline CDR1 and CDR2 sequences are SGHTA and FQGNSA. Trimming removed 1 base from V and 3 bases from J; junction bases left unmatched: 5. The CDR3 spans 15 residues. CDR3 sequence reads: CASSLGRAGVYEQYF. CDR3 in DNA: TGTGCCAGCAGCTTAGGAAGAGCGGGAGTCTACGAGCAGTACTTC. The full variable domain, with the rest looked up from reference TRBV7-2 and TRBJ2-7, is GAGVSQSPSNKVTEKGKDVELRCDPISGHTALYWYRQSLGQGLEFLIYFQGNSAPDKSGLPSDRFSAERTGGSVSTLTIQRTQQEDSAVYLCASSLGRAGVYEQYFGPGTRLTVT.

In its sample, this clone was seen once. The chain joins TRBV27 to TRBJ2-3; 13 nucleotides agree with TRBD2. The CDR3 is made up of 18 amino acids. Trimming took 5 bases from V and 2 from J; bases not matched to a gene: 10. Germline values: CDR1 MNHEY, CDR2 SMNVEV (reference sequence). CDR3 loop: CASSRTSGSLGFTDTQYF. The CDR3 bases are TGTGCCAGCAGTAGGACTAGCGGGAGTCTGGGGTTCACAGATACGCAGTATTTT.

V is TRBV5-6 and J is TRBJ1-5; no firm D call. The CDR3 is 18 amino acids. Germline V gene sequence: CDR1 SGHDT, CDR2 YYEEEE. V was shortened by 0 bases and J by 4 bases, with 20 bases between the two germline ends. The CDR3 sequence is CASSLGNIRSLGNQPQHF. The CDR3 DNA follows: TGTGCCAGCAGCTTGGGGAATATTAGATCCTTAGGTAATCAGCCCCAGCATTTT.

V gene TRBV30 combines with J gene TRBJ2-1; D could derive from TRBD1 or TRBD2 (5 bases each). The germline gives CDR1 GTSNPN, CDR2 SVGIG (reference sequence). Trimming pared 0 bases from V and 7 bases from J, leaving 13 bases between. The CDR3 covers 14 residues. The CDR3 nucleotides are TGTGCCTGGAGTGTATCCGGGGCGAGGAATGAGCAGTTCTTC. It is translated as CAWSVSGARNEQFF.

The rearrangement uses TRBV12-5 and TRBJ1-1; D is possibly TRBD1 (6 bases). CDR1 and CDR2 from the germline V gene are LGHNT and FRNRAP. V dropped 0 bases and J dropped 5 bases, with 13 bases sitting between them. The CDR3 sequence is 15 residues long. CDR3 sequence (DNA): TGTGCTAGTGGTTTGGTACGGGGGCGAGATACTGAAGCTTTCTTT. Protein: CASGLVRGRDTEAFF.

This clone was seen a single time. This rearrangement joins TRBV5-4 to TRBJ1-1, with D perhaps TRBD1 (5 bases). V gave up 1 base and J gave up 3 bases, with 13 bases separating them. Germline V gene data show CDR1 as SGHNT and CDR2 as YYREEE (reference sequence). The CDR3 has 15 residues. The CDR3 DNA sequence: TGTGCCAGCAGCTTGTTGGCGTCAGGGTACACTGAAGCTTTCTTT. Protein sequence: CASSLLASGYTEAFF.

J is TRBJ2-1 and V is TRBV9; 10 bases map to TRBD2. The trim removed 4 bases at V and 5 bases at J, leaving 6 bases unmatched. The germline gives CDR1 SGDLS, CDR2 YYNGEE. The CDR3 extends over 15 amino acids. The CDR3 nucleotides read TGTGCCAGCAGCTATAGCGGGAGGCTCGACAATGAGCAGTTCTTC. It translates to CASSYSGRLDNEQFF. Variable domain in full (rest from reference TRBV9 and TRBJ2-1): DSGVTQTPKHLITATGQRVTLRCSPRSGDLSVYWYQQSLDQGLQFLIQYYNGEERAKGNILERFSAQQFPDLHSELNLSSLELGDSALYFCASSYSGRLDNEQFFGPGTRLTVL.

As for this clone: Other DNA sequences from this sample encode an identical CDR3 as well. The CDR3 nucleotides read TGCGCCAGCAGCCAAGACGGCCAGGGGGCCTACAATGAGCAGTTCTTC. This translates into CASSQDGQGAYNEQFF. V gene TRBV4-3 combines with J gene TRBJ2-1; 7 nucleotides line up with TRBD1. J gave up 2 bases and V 0 bases, and 4 bases lay outside the gene matches. In germline, CDR1 is LGHNA, CDR2 YSLEER. The CDR3 is 16 amino acids.

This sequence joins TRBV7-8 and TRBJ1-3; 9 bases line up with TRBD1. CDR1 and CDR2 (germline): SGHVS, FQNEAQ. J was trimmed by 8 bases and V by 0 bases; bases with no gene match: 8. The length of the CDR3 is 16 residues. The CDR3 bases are TGTGCCAGCAGCTTAGCCCACAGGGGGCAAGGAGACACCATATATTTT. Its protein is CASSLAHRGQGDTIYF.

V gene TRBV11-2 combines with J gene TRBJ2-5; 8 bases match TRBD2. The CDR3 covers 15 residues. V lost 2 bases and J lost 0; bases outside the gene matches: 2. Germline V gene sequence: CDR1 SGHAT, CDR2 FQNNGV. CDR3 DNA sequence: TGTGCCAGCAGCTTAAAAGCGGGAGACCAAGAGACCCAGTACTTC. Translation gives CASSLKAGDQETQYF.

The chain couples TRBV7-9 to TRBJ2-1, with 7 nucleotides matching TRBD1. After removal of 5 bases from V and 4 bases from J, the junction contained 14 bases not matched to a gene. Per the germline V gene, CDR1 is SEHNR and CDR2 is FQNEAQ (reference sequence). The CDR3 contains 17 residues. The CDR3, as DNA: TGTGCCAGCAGCCCGCCCCCCGGGAACAGGGGATACAATGAGCAGTTCTTC. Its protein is CASSPPPGNRGYNEQFF.

CDR3 in amino acids: CASGSWEQYF. The CDR3 DNA sequence: TGTGCCAGCGGGAGTTGGGAGCAGTACTTC. The J gene is TRBJ2-7, the V gene TRBV6-5, with D tentatively TRBD2 (5 bases). Germline loops: CDR1 MNHEY, CDR2 SVGAGI. V lost 8 bases and J lost 7, with 9 bases in between. CDR3 length: 10 residues.

CDR3 nucleotides: TGCGCCGGGGCCCGAGGCGGGAGTGGCGCAGATACGCAGTATTTT. This translates into CAGARGGSGADTQYF. V usage is TRBV5-1 and J usage is TRBJ2-3; 7 bases map to TRBD2. The germline V gene encodes CDR1 SGHRS and CDR2 YFSETQ. V shed 10 bases and J 4 bases; nucleotides not matched to a gene: 15. The CDR3 runs to 15 residues.

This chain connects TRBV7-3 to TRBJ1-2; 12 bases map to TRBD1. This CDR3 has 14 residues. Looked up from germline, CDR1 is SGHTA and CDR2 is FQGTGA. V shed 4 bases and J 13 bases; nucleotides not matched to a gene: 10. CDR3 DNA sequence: TGTGCCAGCAGCTCCATGCCGGGACAGGGGGCCCTCACCTTC. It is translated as CASSSMPGQGALTF.

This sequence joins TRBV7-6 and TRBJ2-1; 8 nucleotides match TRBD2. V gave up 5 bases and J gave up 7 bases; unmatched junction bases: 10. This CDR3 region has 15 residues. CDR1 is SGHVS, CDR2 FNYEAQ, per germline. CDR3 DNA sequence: TGTGCCAGCAGCCAGAGCGGGGGAGTCCTAAATGAGCAGTTCTTC. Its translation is CASSQSGGVLNEQFF.

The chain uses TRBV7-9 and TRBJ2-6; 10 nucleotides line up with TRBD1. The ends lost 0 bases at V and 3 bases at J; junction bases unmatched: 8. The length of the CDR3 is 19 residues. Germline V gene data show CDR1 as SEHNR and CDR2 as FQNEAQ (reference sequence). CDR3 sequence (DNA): TGTGCCAGCAGCTTAGCGTTGGACAGGGGGTCAGTTGGGGCCAACGTCCTGACTTTC. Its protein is CASSLALDRGSVGANVLTF.

The CDR3 DNA is TGTGCCAGCCCCCCCCCGGGACTAGCGGGAGGGCCCTCCTACAATGAGCAGTTCTTC. This codes for CASPPPGLAGGPSYNEQFF. The chain employs TRBV19 and TRBJ2-1; TRBD2 agrees at 16 bases. V gave up 9 bases and J gave up 0 bases; unmatched junction bases: 11. Germline-derived CDR1 and CDR2 are LNHDA and SQIVND (reference sequence). The CDR3 has 19 residues.